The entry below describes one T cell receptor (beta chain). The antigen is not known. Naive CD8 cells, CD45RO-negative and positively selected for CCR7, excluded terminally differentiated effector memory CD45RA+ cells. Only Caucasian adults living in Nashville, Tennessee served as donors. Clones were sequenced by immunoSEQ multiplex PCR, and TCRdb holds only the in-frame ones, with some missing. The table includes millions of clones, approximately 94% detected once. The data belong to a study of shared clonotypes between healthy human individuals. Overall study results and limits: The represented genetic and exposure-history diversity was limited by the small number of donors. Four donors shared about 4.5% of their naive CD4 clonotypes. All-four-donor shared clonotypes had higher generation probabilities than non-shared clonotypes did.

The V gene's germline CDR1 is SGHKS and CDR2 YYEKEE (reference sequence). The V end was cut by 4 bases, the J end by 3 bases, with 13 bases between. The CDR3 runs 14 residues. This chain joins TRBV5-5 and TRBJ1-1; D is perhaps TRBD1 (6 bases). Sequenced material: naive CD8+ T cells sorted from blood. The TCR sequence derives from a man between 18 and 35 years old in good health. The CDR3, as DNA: TGTGCCAGCAGCCTCAGGGGAGGTTACACTGAAGCTTTCTTT. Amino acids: CASSLRGGYTEAFF.